A selection of T cell receptor beta chains follows, all from one sample in a study of T cell repertoires in cytomegalovirus infection. What these receptors recognize is not known. TCRdb analysed the reads with MiXCR anew, one entry per CDR3 protein. The data hold some 800,000 distinct CDR3 sequences, with 32% observed a single time. This specimen was cultured CD8+ T cells from PBMCs, taken from culture after CMV antigen stimulation. The source is a human donor in good health (CMV status not recorded). Some clones in this sample may be carry-over from other donors' samples. CDR3s include the opening cysteine and the closing phenylalanine or tryptophan. D genes are given only for firm matches. Only some rows state a clone size, as once, few, many or a class for expanded clones.

d_call clone_size j_call v_call cdr3_nt cdr3_aa
TRBD1 . TRBJ2-2 TRBV10-3 TGTGCCATCAGCGACAGGGGGTACACCGGGGAGCTGTTTTTT CAISDRGYTGELFF
TRBD1 few TRBJ1-5 TRBV7-3 TGTGCCAGCAGCTCGGGACAGTGGGGGCAGCCCCAGCATTTT CASSSGQWGQPQHF
TRBD2 . TRBJ2-7 TRBV7-9 TGTGCCAGCACCGTAGCGGGACCCTCCTACGAGCAGTACTTC CASTVAGPSYEQYF
. few TRBJ2-1 TRBV6-5 TGTGCCAGCAGGAGGGACGTCTACAATGAGCAGTTCTTC CASRRDVYNEQFF
. . TRBJ1-6 TRBV6-1 TGTGCCAGCAATCTCCAGGGAGGAGGGGCGATTTCACCCCTCCACTTT CASNLQGGGAISPLHF
. . TRBJ2-1 TRBV6-1 TGTGCCAGCAGGACGAAAAACCTAGAGCAGTTCTTC CASRTKNLEQFF
. few TRBJ2-3 TRBV11-3 TGTGCCAGCAGCCCAAGGATTGCGGGAACCACAGATACGCAGTATTTT CASSPRIAGTTDTQYF
TRBD1 . TRBJ1-5 TRBV6-5 TGTGCCAGCAGATTCACAGGGGAAAGTCAGCCCCAGCATTTT CASRFTGESQPQHF
. . TRBJ2-1 TRBV27 TGTGCCAGCAGTCCTCAGGGGAAACCAAACAATGAGCAGTTCTTC CASSPQGKPNNEQFF
. few TRBJ1-1 TRBV6-2/TRBV6-3 TGTGCCAGCAGCTGGACCGATCCTCTGAACACTGAAGCTTTCTTT CASSWTDPLNTEAFF
. few TRBJ2-1 TRBV5-4 TGTGCCAGCAGCACGGGGCTAGGAGACAATGAGCAGTTCTTC CASSTGLGDNEQFF
. few TRBJ2-6 TRBV19 TGTGCCAGTAGGGAGACAGGCTCTGGGGCCAACGTCCTGACTTTC CASRETGSGANVLTF
. . TRBJ1-1 TRBV6-4 TGTGCCCGACCGGGGTCGGGGTCCAACACTGAAGCTTTCTTT CARPGSGSNTEAFF
. . TRBJ1-3 TRBV27 TGTGCCAGCAGTTCTGATCTGAACACCATATATTTT CASSSDLNTIYF
. few TRBJ1-1 TRBV7-6 TGTGCCAGCAGCCCTAAAGGGGACAACACTGAAGCTTTCTTT CASSPKGDNTEAFF
. few TRBJ2-5 TRBV2 TGTGCCAGCACGGGGACGGACCAAGAGACCCAGTACTTC CASTGTDQETQYF
. few TRBJ1-1 TRBV19 TGTGCCAGTACCATTGGGAGTCTGAACACTGAAGCTTTCTTT CASTIGSLNTEAFF
TRBD2 . TRBJ2-3 TRBV6-1 TGTGCCAGCCCCGTGGCGCGGACTAGCACCACAGATACGCAGTATTTT CASPVARTSTTDTQYF
. . TRBJ1-4 TRBV4-2 TGTGCCAGCAGCCAAAGCCCGGAGGGAGTGGGAGCTAATGAAAAACTGTTTTTT CASSQSPEGVGANEKLFF
TRBD2 . TRBJ2-1 TRBV29-1 TGCAGCGTTGAAGGGGGACTAGCGGGGGTGTATGAGCAGTTCTTC CSVEGGLAGVYEQFF